This passage covers 30 T cell receptor beta chains from one sample sequenced in a study of blood T cell repertoires in COVID-19. Some clones are missing from TCRdb's copy, which holds only in-frame ones; the method was immunoSEQ multiplex PCR. The sample carries 200,000 to 250,000 clones, around 88% recorded once. Input material: peripheral blood. The receptors originated from a man aged 18 to 29 with active or convalescent COVID-19.

The rearrangement uses TRBV12-3 or TRBV12-4 and TRBJ1-5; D call uncertain. The CDR3 runs 12 residues. Trimming took off 3 bases at V and 6 bases at J, with 6 bases between the two ends. The CDR3 nucleotides are TGTGCCAGCAGTTTCGCGAGTCAGCCCCAGCATTTT. Its translation is CASSFASQPQHF.

V gene TRBV5-6 combines with J gene TRBJ1-4; TRBD1 might be the D (6 bases). There are 16 residues in the CDR3. The V end was cut by 0 bases, the J end by 0 bases, with 9 bases between. The germline V gene encodes CDR1 SGHDT and CDR2 YYEEEE. The CDR3 region is CASSLEQGTTNEKLFF. The CDR3 DNA reads as TGTGCCAGCAGCTTGGAACAGGGAACAACTAATGAAAAACTGTTTTTT.

This clone has a count of ten or more. The chain carries TRBV6-4 and TRBJ2-3; D is perhaps TRBD2 (5 bases). Germline V gives CDR1 MRHNA, CDR2 SNTAGT. The CDR3 runs 16 residues. V gave up 3 bases and J gave up 0 bases, with 13 bases separating them. CDR3: CASSDGSSGSTDTQYF. Written as DNA, the CDR3 is TGTGCCAGCAGTGATGGGTCGTCGGGGAGCACAGATACGCAGTATTTT.

This chain connects TRBV18 to TRBJ2-7; 7 positions match TRBD1. CDR1 and CDR2 (germline): KGHSH, LQKENI. The CDR3 spans 14 residues. V gave up 3 bases and J gave up 6 bases; unmatched junction bases: 8. The CDR3 DNA sequence: TGTGCCAGCTCACCGGATTCCGGGACAGCCGAGCAGTACTTC. Its translation is CASSPDSGTAEQYF.

The chain couples TRBV7-9 to TRBJ2-7; D gene unclear. Germline values: CDR1 SEHNR, CDR2 FQNEAQ (reference sequence). The germline V and J ends were trimmed by 3 bases and 2 bases, with 8 bases remaining between them. This CDR3 comprises 13 residues. The CDR3 coding sequence is TGTGCCAGCAGCTTGGCAACTACCTACGAGCAGTACTTC. This encodes CASSLATTYEQYF.

This chain connects TRBV7-2 to TRBJ1-1; D may be TRBD1 (5 bases). The V end was cut by 3 bases, the J end by 4 bases, with 12 bases between. This CDR3 contains 14 residues. Looked up from germline, CDR1 is SGHTA and CDR2 is FQGNSA. CDR3: CASSLALQGTEAFF. DNA of the CDR3: TGTGCCAGCAGCTTGGCGCTCCAGGGCACTGAAGCTTTCTTT.

This chain uses TRBV10-1 with TRBJ2-1; 8 bases match TRBD2. V dropped 2 bases and J dropped 5; count of bases not matched to a gene: 8. CDR1 is WNHNN, CDR2 SYGVQD, per germline (reference sequence). The CDR3 spans 16 residues. This CDR3 is CASSEGAGGPNNEQFF. In DNA form, the CDR3 reads TGCGCCAGCAGTGAGGGGGCGGGAGGACCGAACAATGAGCAGTTCTTC.

V usage is TRBV13 and J usage is TRBJ1-2, with a tentative D call TRBD1 (5 bases). Germline CDR1 reads PRHDT; CDR2 reads FYEKMQ (reference sequence). With 6 bases removed from V and 8 bases from J, the gap between germline ends came to 13 bases. The CDR3 loop spans 12 amino acids. The CDR3 DNA reads TGTGCCAGCAGTAAGGGGATTGGCGGCTACACCTTC. It encodes CASSKGIGGYTF. Drawing the rest from reference TRBV13 and TRBJ1-2, the complete variable domain is AAGVIQSPRHLIKEKRETATLKCYPIPRHDTVYWYQQGPGQDPQFLISFYEKMQSDKGSIPDRFSAQQFSDYHSELNMSSLELGDSALYFCASSKGIGGYTFGSGTRLTVV.

This chain links TRBV16 with TRBJ1-1; D not resolved. The V end was cut by 0 bases, the J end by 0 bases, with 8 bases between. CDR1 is KGHSY, CDR2 FQNENV, per germline. The CDR3 is 15 amino acids. CDR3 amino acids: CASSQSRAMNTEAFF. Here the CDR3 DNA reads TGTGCCAGCAGCCAATCGAGGGCCATGAACACTGAAGCTTTCTTT.

The genes are TRBV18 and TRBJ2-5; TRBD1 aligns across 9 bases. Germline V gene data show CDR1 as KGHSH and CDR2 as LQKENI. The CDR3 loop spans 16 amino acids. The V segment lost 0 bases and the J segment 5 bases; nucleotides outside the gene matches: 7. The chain's CDR3 is CASSPPGQGIVETQYF. The CDR3 coding sequence is TGTGCCAGCTCACCACCGGGACAGGGAATCGTGGAGACCCAGTACTTC.

The V gene is TRBV14, the J gene TRBJ2-1; TRBD2 might be the D (6 bases). The CDR3 extends over 14 amino acids. Germline CDR1 reads SGHDN; CDR2 reads FVKESK. The germline V and J ends were trimmed by 6 bases and 3 bases, with 12 bases remaining between them. CDR3 protein: CASRPGVGYNEQFF. Written as DNA, the CDR3 is TGTGCCAGCAGGCCGGGAGTGGGCTACAATGAGCAGTTCTTC.

V and J are TRBV7-9 and TRBJ1-3, with D possibly matching TRBD1 (6 bases). Trimming left V 3 bases short and J 2 bases short, with 14 bases between. This CDR3 has 16 residues. CDR1 is SEHNR, CDR2 FQNEAQ, per germline (reference sequence). Here the CDR3 reads CASSFPDSGAGNTIYF. For the CDR3, the DNA is TGTGCCAGCAGCTTCCCGGACAGCGGCGCTGGAAACACCATATATTTT.

The J gene is TRBJ1-5, the V gene TRBV2; a possible D gene is TRBD1 (5 bases). Germline-derived CDR1 and CDR2 are SNHLY and FYNNEI. There are 15 residues in the CDR3. Trimming pared 11 bases from V and 0 bases from J, leaving 17 bases between. The DNA of the CDR3 is TGTGCCTCCAGAGAGGAGACAGTTAGCAATCAGCCCCAGCATTTT. This codes for CASREETVSNQPQHF.

J is TRBJ1-2 and V is TRBV7-2; TRBD1 is a possible D gene (6 bases). V lost 0 bases to trimming and J lost 7 bases, with 15 bases between them. Per germline, CDR1 SGHTA and CDR2 FQGNSA. CDR3 length: 15 amino acids. CDR3: CASSLARAGGSGYTF. The CDR3, as DNA: TGTGCCAGCAGCTTAGCGAGGGCGGGGGGCTCTGGCTACACCTTC.

V is TRBV6-2 or TRBV6-3 and J is TRBJ2-7, with 12 positions matching TRBD2. The germline V gene encodes CDR1 MNHEY and CDR2 SVGEGT. J lost 5 bases, V lost 2 bases, and 7 bases had no gene match. The CDR3 length is 16 residues. DNA of the CDR3: TGTGCCAGCAGTTACCGCACTAGCGGGAGGTTTCACGAGCAGTACTTC. It is translated as CASSYRTSGRFHEQYF.

In this sample, this clone turned up a few times. This chain uses TRBV18 with TRBJ2-1; 12 bases are a match to TRBD2. The CDR3 is 17 residues long. V gave up 2 bases and J gave up 2 bases; unmatched junction bases: 4. Germline assignment: CDR1 KGHSH and CDR2 LQKENI. The CDR3 spells CASSPTLAGGTYNEQFF. The CDR3, as DNA: TGTGCCAGCTCACCAACACTAGCGGGAGGAACCTACAATGAGCAGTTCTTC.

This clone was found a few times. This chain joins TRBV25-1 and TRBJ1-3; D not certain. Trimming removed 2 bases at V and 4 bases at J, with 12 bases between. The CDR3 totals 15 residues. In germline, CDR1 is MGHDK, CDR2 SYGVNS. This CDR3 is CASSETASGGNTIYF. The CDR3 region has the DNA TGTGCCAGCAGTGAAACGGCCTCAGGAGGAAACACCATATATTTT. The full variable domain, completed using reference TRBV25-1 and TRBJ1-3, is EADIYQTPRYLVIGTGKKITLECSQTMGHDKMYWYQQDPGMELHLIHYSYGVNSTEKGDLSSESTVSRIRTEHFPLTLESARPSHTSQYLCASSETASGGNTIYFGEGSWLTVV.

The chain has TRBV25-1 and TRBJ2-5; D unclear. Per the germline V gene, CDR1 is MGHDK and CDR2 is SYGVNS. CDR3 length: 14 amino acids. Trimming took off 0 bases at V and 2 bases at J, with 7 bases between the two ends. The CDR3: CASSEYAVQETQYF. CDR3 nucleotide sequence: TGTGCCAGCAGTGAATATGCAGTGCAAGAGACCCAGTACTTC.

The chain carries TRBV6-4 and TRBJ2-7, with 7 bases aligning to TRBD2. The CDR3 runs to 19 residues. Looked up from germline, CDR1 is MRHNA and CDR2 is SNTAGT. J lost 4 bases, V lost 2 bases, and 20 bases had no gene match. Here the CDR3 reads CASSDPPFPGGPLKYEQYF. The CDR3 bases are TGTGCCAGCAGTGACCCACCCTTCCCGGGAGGCCCCCTTAAATACGAGCAGTACTTC.

The chain links TRBV15 to TRBJ1-3, with D perhaps TRBD1 (5 bases). This CDR3 region has 13 residues. V was shortened by 1 base and J by 11 bases, with 12 bases between the two germline ends. Germline V CDR1 and CDR2: LNHNV, YYDKDF (reference sequence). The CDR3 protein is CATSRVRGGPIYF. CDR3 nucleotides: TGTGCCACCAGCAGAGTAAGGGGAGGCCCCATATATTTT.

The CDR3 coding sequence is TGTGCCAGCAGCTTATCCCTAGCGGTCTCCTACGAGCAGTACTTC. Amino acids: CASSLSLAVSYEQYF. The chain couples TRBV11-2 to TRBJ2-7, with TRBD2 matching 7 bases. The germline gives CDR1 SGHAT, CDR2 FQNNGV. V lost 2 bases to trimming and J lost 0 bases; unmatched junction nucleotides: 4. The CDR3 length is 15 residues.

This clone was seen once. This chain connects TRBV28 to TRBJ1-1, with a weak D call TRBD1 (5 bases). V lost 5 bases, J lost 6 bases, and 13 bases lay in between. CDR3 length: 13 amino acids. Germline loops: CDR1 MDHEN, CDR2 SYDVKM. The CDR3 loop reads CASSHIQGPEAFF. As DNA, the CDR3 is TGTGCCAGCAGTCATATTCAGGGCCCTGAAGCTTTCTTT.

This chain joins TRBV6-1 and TRBJ2-7, with D perhaps matching TRBD2 (5 bases). Germline V gene lookup returns CDR1 MNHNS and CDR2 SASEGT. This CDR3 spans 14 amino acids. V was pared by 1 base and J by 0 bases, with 7 bases between. The CDR3 bases are TGTGCCAGCAGTGAAGGCGGGTTCTCCTACGAGCAGTACTTC. This encodes CASSEGGFSYEQYF.

The genes are TRBV11-2 and TRBJ1-4; 8 nucleotides match TRBD1. CDR1 and CDR2 (germline): SGHAT, FQNNGV. CDR3 length equals 15 residues. The ends lost 5 bases at V and 8 bases at J; junction bases unmatched: 10. This CDR3 is CASSRRTGWEEKLFF. The CDR3 bases are TGTGCCAGCAGCCGGCGGACAGGGTGGGAAGAAAAACTGTTTTTT.

The rearrangement uses TRBV27 and TRBJ2-1, with 9 bases that match TRBD1. V lost 6 bases to trimming and J lost 6 bases; unmatched junction nucleotides: 12. CDR3 length equals 16 residues. Germline V gives CDR1 MNHEY, CDR2 SMNVEV (reference sequence). The CDR3 DNA follows: TGTGCCAGCAGCCAGGCCGGCCGGGACAGGGTCAATGAGCAGTTCTTC. It is translated as CASSQAGRDRVNEQFF.

This clone was seen only a few times. The rearrangement links TRBV29-1 to TRBJ2-7; possible D gene TRBD1, 5 bases. V lost 1 base and J lost 4, with 11 bases in between. Germline V gene lookup returns CDR1 SQVTM and CDR2 ANQGSEA. The CDR3 has 13 amino acids. The CDR3 region is CSVEGGERYEQYF. The CDR3 DNA is TGCAGCGTTGAAGGGGGCGAGAGGTACGAGCAGTACTTC.

This sequence joins TRBV28 and TRBJ1-2; 11 bases align to TRBD1. The CDR3 is 16 residues long. The V gene end was trimmed by 6 bases and the J gene end by 2 bases; junction bases not matched to a gene: 8. Per the germline V gene, CDR1 is MDHEN and CDR2 is SYDVKM. CDR3 amino acids: CASSQDRGRSNYGYTF. CDR3 sequence (DNA): TGTGCCAGCAGCCAGGACAGGGGGCGCAGCAACTATGGCTACACCTTC.

V gene TRBV27 combines with J gene TRBJ2-6; D is uncertain. This CDR3 has 16 amino acids. The germline gives CDR1 MNHEY, CDR2 SMNVEV (reference sequence). The V gene lost 4 bases and the J gene lost 2 bases, with 12 bases spanning the gap. This CDR3 reads CASSSKNMPGANVLTF. CDR3 in DNA: TGTGCCAGCAGTTCCAAAAACATGCCTGGGGCCAACGTCCTGACTTTC.

V is TRBV27 and J is TRBJ1-1; 10 positions match TRBD1. Germline trimming cut 2 bases from V and 4 bases from J; bases unmatched to any gene: 13. The CDR3 has 18 amino acids. Germline V lookup: CDR1 MNHEY, CDR2 SMNVEV (reference sequence). The CDR3 sequence: CASSLRRGGQGRSTEAFF. Here the CDR3 DNA reads TGTGCCAGCAGTTTAAGAAGAGGGGGACAGGGGCGATCCACTGAAGCTTTCTTT.

V and J are TRBV19 and TRBJ2-1; a weak D match, TRBD2 (5 bases). Germline V CDR1 and CDR2: LNHDA, SQIVND (reference sequence). This CDR3 contains 18 residues. Trimming pared 8 bases from V and 5 bases from J, leaving 28 bases between. CDR3 in amino acids: CASASIWGIGSRDNEQFF. For the CDR3, the DNA is TGTGCCAGTGCGTCCATCTGGGGTATTGGGAGTAGGGACAATGAGCAGTTCTTC.